This entry describes one T cell receptor (beta chain). The data stem from a study of T cell changes during pregnancy in multiple sclerosis. CDR3 length equals 16 residues. V was pared by 5 bases and J by 6 bases, with 14 bases of the junction left unmatched. In germline, CDR1 is MNHEY, CDR2 SMNVEV (reference sequence). TCRdb's copy holds only in-frame clones and misses some; the assay was immunoSEQ multiplex PCR. Altogether approximately 50,000 clones are present, roughly nine tenths being singletons, with the ten largest covering 10%. This clonotype was obtained from a female donor with multiple sclerosis, enrolled in a pregnancy study. Source: CD8+ T cells from peripheral blood mononuclear cells, taken after pregnancy. This chain links TRBV27 with TRBJ2-5, with TRBD2 matching over 8 bases. CDR3 in amino acids: CASSVTSRTSFQTQYF. The DNA for the CDR3 is TGTGCCAGCAGTGTAACCTCCAGGACTAGCTTTCAGACCCAGTACTTC.